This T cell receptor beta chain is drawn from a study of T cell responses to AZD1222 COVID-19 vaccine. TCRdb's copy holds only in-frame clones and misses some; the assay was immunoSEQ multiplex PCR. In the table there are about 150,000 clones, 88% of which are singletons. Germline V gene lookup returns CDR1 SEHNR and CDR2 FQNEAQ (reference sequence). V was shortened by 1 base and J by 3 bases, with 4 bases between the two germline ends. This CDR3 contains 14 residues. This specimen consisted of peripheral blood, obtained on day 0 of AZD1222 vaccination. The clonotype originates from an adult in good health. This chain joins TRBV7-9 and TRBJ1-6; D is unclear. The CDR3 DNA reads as TGTGCCAGCAGCTTAGAGATCTATAATTCACCCCTCCACTTT. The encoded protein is CASSLEIYNSPLHF. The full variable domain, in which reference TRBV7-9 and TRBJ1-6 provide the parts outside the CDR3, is DTGVSQNPRHKITKRGQNVTFRCDPISEHNRLYWYRQTLGQGPEFLTYFQNEAQLEKSRLLSDRFSAERPKGSFSTLEIQRTEQGDSAMYLCASSLEIYNSPLHFGNGTRLTVT.